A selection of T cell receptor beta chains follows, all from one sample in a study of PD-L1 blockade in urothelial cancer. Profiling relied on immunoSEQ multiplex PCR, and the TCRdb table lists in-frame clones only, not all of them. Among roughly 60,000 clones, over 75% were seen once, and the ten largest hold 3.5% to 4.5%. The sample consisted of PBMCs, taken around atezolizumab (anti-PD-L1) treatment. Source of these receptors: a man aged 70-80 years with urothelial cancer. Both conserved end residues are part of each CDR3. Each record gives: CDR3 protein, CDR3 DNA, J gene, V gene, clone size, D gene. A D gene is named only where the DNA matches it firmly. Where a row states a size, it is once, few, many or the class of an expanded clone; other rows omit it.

CDR3: CASSLSTSGYGEQFF
DNA: TGCGCCAGCAGCTTGAGTACTAGCGGTTACGGGGAGCAGTTCTTC
J: TRBJ2-1
V: TRBV5-1
size: NA
D: TRBD2

CDR3: CASQWTGTGELFF
DNA: TGTGCCAGCCAATGGACAGGAACCGGGGAGCTGTTTTTT
J: TRBJ2-2
V: TRBV6-5
size: NA
D: TRBD1

CDR3: CASSLVAETEAFF
DNA: TGTGCCAGCAGCTTAGTCGCCGAAACAGAAGCTTTCTTT
J: TRBJ1-1
V: TRBV7-3
size: NA
D: NA

CDR3: CASSFSTGARQPQHF
DNA: TGTGCCAGCAGCTTTTCGACGGGAGCACGGCAGCCCCAGCATTTT
J: TRBJ1-5
V: TRBV5-5
size: NA
D: NA

CDR3: CASSQQGGDDEQYF
DNA: TGTGCCAGCTCGCAACAGGGGGGTGACGACGAGCAGTACTTC
J: TRBJ2-7
V: TRBV18
size: NA
D: TRBD1

CDR3: CASHPGDSLDYGYTF
DNA: TGTGCCAGTCATCCGGGAGATTCGCTCGACTATGGCTACACCTTC
J: TRBJ1-2
V: TRBV28
size: NA
D: NA

CDR3: CASSFPGLNEQYF
DNA: TGTGCCAGCAGTTTTCCAGGGTTGAACGAGCAGTACTTC
J: TRBJ2-7
V: TRBV28
size: NA
D: NA

CDR3: CAWSSSGSHEQFF
DNA: TGTGCCTGGAGTTCTAGCGGGAGTCATGAGCAGTTCTTC
J: TRBJ2-1
V: TRBV30
size: NA
D: TRBD2

CDR3: CAISDSQQGYTQYF
DNA: TGTGCCATCAGTGACAGTCAACAGGGCTATACGCAGTATTTT
J: TRBJ2-3
V: TRBV10-3
size: NA
D: NA

CDR3: CSVDRVRAEAFF
DNA: TGCAGCGTTGATCGGGTGCGCGCTGAAGCCTTCTTT
J: TRBJ1-1
V: TRBV29-1
size: NA
D: NA

CDR3: CASTRGSLASTDTQYF
DNA: TGCGCCAGCACCCGGGGTAGCCTAGCTAGCACAGATACGCAGTATTTT
J: TRBJ2-3
V: TRBV5-1
size: NA
D: NA

CDR3: CASSIGGTSGYTF
DNA: TGTGCCAGTAGTATTGGGGGGACCTCTGGCTACACCTTC
J: TRBJ1-2
V: TRBV19
size: NA
D: NA

CDR3: CAIGGGLGTEAFF
DNA: TGTGCCATCGGGGGGGGGCTGGGCACTGAAGCTTTCTTT
J: TRBJ1-1
V: TRBV10-3
size: NA
D: NA

CDR3: CAWSHDSSETQYF
DNA: TGTGCCTGGAGTCATGACAGCTCGGAGACCCAGTACTTC
J: TRBJ2-5
V: TRBV30
size: NA
D: NA

CDR3: CASSPRTSGRDNEQFF
DNA: TGTGCCAGCAGCCCCCGGACTAGCGGGAGGGACAATGAGCAGTTCTTC
J: TRBJ2-1
V: TRBV7-8
size: NA
D: TRBD2

CDR3: CASTLREGAGYGYTF
DNA: TGTGCCAGCACCCTTCGGGAGGGGGCTGGGTATGGCTACACCTTC
J: TRBJ1-2
V: TRBV18
size: NA
D: TRBD1

CDR3: CASSLGTSRYNEQFF
DNA: TGCGCCAGCAGCTTGGGGACTAGCAGGTACAATGAGCAGTTCTTC
J: TRBJ2-1
V: TRBV5-1
size: NA
D: TRBD2

CDR3: CASTLAPSGRNTGELFF
DNA: TGTGCCAGCACTCTCGCCCCAAGCGGGCGCAACACCGGGGAGCTGTTTTTT
J: TRBJ2-2
V: TRBV27
size: NA
D: NA

CDR3: CASSRTGHYGYTF
DNA: TGTGCCAGCAGCCGGACAGGGCACTATGGCTACACCTTC
J: TRBJ1-2
V: TRBV28
size: NA
D: TRBD1

CDR3: CASSLTPISASGENNEQFF
DNA: TGTGCCAGCAGCTTAACTCCCATCTCCGCTAGCGGGGAAAACAATGAGCAGTTCTTC
J: TRBJ2-1
V: TRBV7-3
size: NA
D: TRBD2

CDR3: CASSLGLAVGEQFF
DNA: TGCGCCAGCAGCTTAGGACTAGCCGTTGGTGAGCAGTTCTTC
J: TRBJ2-1
V: TRBV5-1
size: NA
D: TRBD2

CDR3: CASSPDYSNQPQHF
DNA: TGTGCCAGCAGCCCAGACTATAGCAATCAGCCCCAGCATTTT
J: TRBJ1-5
V: TRBV7-2
size: NA
D: NA

CDR3: CASRRSGAYSNQPQHF
DNA: TGTGCCAGTAGACGTTCAGGGGCTTATAGCAATCAGCCCCAGCATTTT
J: TRBJ1-5
V: TRBV19
size: NA
D: NA

CDR3: CASSLPSGLYEQYF
DNA: TGTGCCAGCAGCTTACCTAGCGGACTCTACGAGCAGTACTTC
J: TRBJ2-7
V: TRBV7-2
size: once
D: TRBD2

CDR3: CASSPMRMNTGELFF
DNA: TGTGCCAGCAGCCCCATGCGGATGAACACCGGGGAGCTGTTTTTT
J: TRBJ2-2
V: TRBV2
size: NA
D: NA

CDR3: CASSHELRATPEAFF
DNA: TGCGCCAGCAGCCATGAGTTGAGGGCAACCCCTGAAGCTTTCTTT
J: TRBJ1-1
V: TRBV4-1
size: NA
D: NA

CDR3: CASSIDAATVPEQYF
DNA: TGTGCCAGTAGTATAGACGCCGCGACAGTCCCCGAGCAGTACTTC
J: TRBJ2-7
V: TRBV19
size: NA
D: NA

CDR3: CASTKKGAEPGHEQFF
DNA: TGTGCCAGCACGAAAAAAGGGGCGGAGCCGGGCCATGAGCAGTTCTTC
J: TRBJ2-1
V: TRBV9
size: NA
D: NA

CDR3: CASSPGAGLAGLATQYF
DNA: TGTGCCAGCTCACCCGGGGCTGGGCTAGCGGGTCTAGCGACCCAGTACTTC
J: TRBJ2-5
V: TRBV18
size: NA
D: TRBD2

CDR3: CAASIDREETQYF
DNA: TGTGCCGCATCCATCGACAGGGAAGAGACCCAGTACTTC
J: TRBJ2-5
V: TRBV6-5
size: NA
D: TRBD1

CDR3: CAREQGINQPQHF
DNA: TGTGCCAGAGAACAGGGGATAAATCAGCCCCAGCATTTT
J: TRBJ1-5
V: TRBV21-1
size: NA
D: NA

CDR3: CASSIYRDRGQYGYTF
DNA: TGTGCCAGCAGCATCTACCGGGACAGGGGACAGTATGGCTACACCTTC
J: TRBJ1-2
V: TRBV9
size: NA
D: TRBD1

CDR3: CASTDRAYSNQPQHF
DNA: TGTGCCAGTACCGACAGGGCTTATAGCAATCAGCCCCAGCATTTT
J: TRBJ1-5
V: TRBV19
size: NA
D: TRBD1

CDR3: CAIRSQGQGGSGANVLTF
DNA: TGTGCCATCAGGTCCCAAGGACAGGGGGGCTCTGGGGCCAACGTCCTGACTTTC
J: TRBJ2-6
V: TRBV10-3
size: NA
D: TRBD1

CDR3: CATGGSSYNEQFF
DNA: TGTGCCACCGGGGGAAGCTCCTACAATGAGCAGTTCTTC
J: TRBJ2-1
V: TRBV10-3
size: NA
D: NA

CDR3: CASSLRLAGPGETDTQYF
DNA: TGTGCCAGCAGCTTAAGACTAGCGGGTCCCGGGGAGACAGATACGCAGTATTTT
J: TRBJ2-3
V: TRBV7-6
size: NA
D: TRBD2

CDR3: CASRRGQPLTEQYF
DNA: TGTGCCAGCAGGAGGGGGCAGCCCTTAACCGAGCAGTACTTC
J: TRBJ2-7
V: TRBV2
size: NA
D: TRBD1

CDR3: CASKGTEETQYF
DNA: TGTGCCAGCAAAGGCACAGAAGAGACCCAGTACTTC
J: TRBJ2-5
V: TRBV6-6
size: NA
D: NA

CDR3: CASSVAGGAYEQYF
DNA: TGTGCCAGCAGTGTTGCAGGGGGTGCCTACGAGCAGTACTTC
J: TRBJ2-7
V: TRBV2
size: NA
D: TRBD1

CDR3: CASSPHDRNTGELFF
DNA: TGTGCCAGCAGCCCCCATGACAGAAACACCGGGGAGCTGTTTTTT
J: TRBJ2-2
V: TRBV9
size: NA
D: NA

CDR3: CASTLGGIVKNEQFF
DNA: TGTGCCAGTACCCTGGGGGGGATAGTGAAGAATGAGCAGTTCTTC
J: TRBJ2-1
V: TRBV19
size: NA
D: TRBD2

CDR3: CASSEIGTGAEAFF
DNA: TGTGCCAGCAGTGAAATTGGTACAGGGGCTGAAGCTTTCTTT
J: TRBJ1-1
V: TRBV2
size: NA
D: TRBD1

CDR3: CASRRTGGPYNEQFF
DNA: TGTGCCAGCCGACGGACAGGGGGGCCCTACAATGAGCAGTTCTTC
J: TRBJ2-1
V: TRBV27
size: NA
D: TRBD1

CDR3: CSVGESDTQYF
DNA: TGCAGCGTTGGGGAGTCAGATACGCAGTATTTT
J: TRBJ2-3
V: TRBV29-1
size: NA
D: NA

CDR3: CASSLREGTNEKLFF
DNA: TGTGCCAGCAGTCTCCGGGAGGGGACTAATGAAAAACTGTTTTTT
J: TRBJ1-4
V: TRBV27
size: NA
D: NA

CDR3: CASSSHNRDTTYPYEQYF
DNA: TGTGCCAGCAGCAGTCACAACCGGGACACCACTTATCCCTACGAGCAGTACTTC
J: TRBJ2-7
V: TRBV14
size: NA
D: NA

CDR3: CASSEWGGSYNEQFF
DNA: TGTGCCAGCAGTGAATGGGGAGGGTCCTACAATGAGCAGTTCTTC
J: TRBJ2-1
V: TRBV2
size: few
D: TRBD2

CDR3: CASSITGRAGNTEAFF
DNA: TGTGCCAGTAGTATTACAGGACGTGCAGGGAACACTGAAGCTTTCTTT
J: TRBJ1-1
V: TRBV19
size: NA
D: NA

CDR3: CSVGGARGTGGTGELFF
DNA: TGCAGCGTTGGGGGGGCGCGGGGGACAGGGGGGACCGGGGAGCTGTTTTTT
J: TRBJ2-2
V: TRBV29-1
size: NA
D: TRBD1

CDR3: CASTKGGTGGKLNTEAFF
DNA: TGTGCCAGCACCAAAGGGGGGACAGGGGGTAAATTGAACACTGAAGCTTTCTTT
J: TRBJ1-1
V: TRBV2
size: NA
D: TRBD1

CDR3: CASSAIQGSEAFF
DNA: TGTGCCAGCAGCGCGATACAGGGGTCTGAAGCTTTCTTT
J: TRBJ1-1
V: TRBV28
size: NA
D: TRBD1

CDR3: CASSLEAGVPYEQYF
DNA: TGTGCCAGCAGCTTAGAAGCGGGAGTCCCCTACGAGCAGTACTTC
J: TRBJ2-7
V: TRBV11-2
size: NA
D: TRBD2

CDR3: CASSPNAGANTEAFF
DNA: TGTGCCAGCAGCCCGAATGCAGGGGCGAACACTGAAGCTTTCTTT
J: TRBJ1-1
V: TRBV25-1
size: NA
D: NA

CDR3: CASSDQGQDTQYF
DNA: TGTGCCAGCAGTGACCAGGGGCAGGATACGCAGTATTTT
J: TRBJ2-3
V: TRBV6-4
size: NA
D: NA

CDR3: CAWSVLKTTSEQYF
DNA: TGTGCCTGGAGTGTACTTAAGACCACTAGCGAGCAGTACTTC
J: TRBJ2-7
V: TRBV30
size: NA
D: NA

CDR3: CASSLGATSGYEQYF
DNA: TGCGCCAGCAGCTTGGGGGCGACTAGCGGTTACGAGCAGTACTTC
J: TRBJ2-7
V: TRBV5-1
size: NA
D: TRBD2

CDR3: CSAGAGQGAGEQFF
DNA: TGCAGCGCTGGCGCTGGGCAGGGGGCGGGTGAGCAGTTCTTC
J: TRBJ2-1
V: TRBV29-1
size: NA
D: TRBD1

CDR3: CASSPDRAGEQFF
DNA: TGTGCCAGCAGCCCGGACAGGGCCGGTGAGCAGTTCTTC
J: TRBJ2-1
V: TRBV7-6
size: NA
D: TRBD1

CDR3: CASSQVSREAFF
DNA: TGTGCCAGCAGCCAAGTGTCGCGGGAAGCTTTCTTT
J: TRBJ1-1
V: TRBV4-2
size: NA
D: NA

CDR3: CASSYRERNTEAFF
DNA: TGCGCCAGCAGCTACAGGGAAAGGAACACTGAAGCTTTCTTT
J: TRBJ1-1
V: TRBV4-1
size: NA
D: NA